This T cell receptor (beta chain) was found in a study of control samples from healthy donors and cancer patients (TCRdb year 2020). The germline V gene sets CDR1 to SGHRS and CDR2 to YFSETQ. For this chain, trimming is 3 bases at the V end and 5 bases at the J end, and the number of junction bases without a gene match is 5. From its cysteine to its phenylalanine, the CDR3 spans 15 amino acids. Only the CDR3 portion is preserved as DNA: 45 bases, with reading frame beginning at the first base. With regard to this clone: It has no known antigen specificity. Base qualities were left out, and no much larger clone turns up one base away.

Libraries were prepared through the immunoSEQ multiplex PCR assay. TCRdb took over this immuneACCESS table, retaining in-frame rearrangements with V and J assigned. Such tables are incomplete; in checked studies, under half of the missing clones stem from an unresolved V gene, and the remainder is unexplained. This sample comprises 100,000 to 150,000 clones, 90% of them detected only once. The ten most abundant clones make up under 3% of the sample. The sequenced material came from blood. The V and J segments used are TRBV5-1 and TRBJ2-2; 9 bases in the junction line up with TRBD1. The receptor was derived from a man aged 40-55 years in good health. DNA sequence: TGCGCCAGCAGCTGGGCCGGACAGGGGACCGGGGAGCTGTTTTTT. Translated, this gives CASSWAGQGTGELFF.